The present T cell receptor (beta chain) was sequenced within a study of blood T cell repertoires in COVID-19. Enrolment of Seattle patients took place during active infection, and they were followed longitudinally. TCRdb's table, derived via immunoSEQ multiplex PCR, lists solely in-frame clones and lacks some. Among 250,000 to 350,000 clones, 65% to 85% were seen once, and the ten largest hold 15% to 18%. CDR1 is SGDLS, CDR2 YYNGEE, per germline. The CDR3 length is 14 residues. V was pared by 4 bases and J by 7 bases, with 17 bases between. The receptor comes from a person in their 70s with COVID-19, enrolled during active disease. Sequences were obtained from peripheral blood. This chain uses TRBV9 with TRBJ1-2; D is unresolved. The CDR3 DNA reads TGTGCCAGCAGCACCCGCAGTGGGCATCTTGGCTACACCTTC. Its protein product is CASSTRSGHLGYTF.